This entry is about one T cell receptor (beta chain). Its cognate antigen is unknown. These data originate in a study of OX40 agonist ivuxolimab in advanced cancers. Overall study results and limits: With doses of 0.1 to 3.0 mg/kg, CD4+ and CD8+ blood T cells had undergone clonal expansion by week 6.

Germline lookup yields CDR1 MNHNY and CDR2 SVGAGI (reference sequence). The CDR3 extends over 14 amino acids. Trimming removed 5 bases from V and 4 bases from J, with 15 bases in between. The method was immunoSEQ multiplex PCR; TCRdb's version includes in-frame clones alone and lacks a portion of them. The sample has more than 12,000 clones, roughly 80% seen once. This sequence was found in an adult with an advanced solid tumor such as melanoma, head and neck, liver or kidney cancer. J is TRBJ2-7 and V is TRBV6-6; TRBD1 or TRBD2 may be the D gene (5 bases each). The sample was CD4+ or CD8+ T cells sorted from blood, taken in a trial of the OX40 agonist ivuxolimab. CDR3 nucleotides: TGTGCCAGCAGTGGACGAGGGGATAGATACGAGCAGTACTTC. Translating it yields CASSGRGDRYEQYF.